These 5 T cell receptor beta chains were all obtained from the same sample, sequenced in a study of T cells in Graves' hyperthyroidism and ophthalmopathy (dated by TCRdb to about 2019). The library was built by means of multiplex PCR. The listed sequencing device is Illumina HiSeq 2000. TCR beta CDR3 regions were amplified from RNA transcripts. A first-round RT-PCR of the TCR CDR3 used the HTBI primer set with the Qiagen OneStep RT-PCR kit. Starting from the raw public reads, TCRdb applied fastp trimming at Q25, assembled clones with MiXCR and retained in-frame beta chains. Rows are combined by CDR3 protein, so each entry shows the most common genes and DNA. The sample profile shows 540,000 or so distinct CDR3 sequences; 15% to 19% of them were found once. Roughly 7.3% of the sample is in the top ten clones. Sequenced material: blood. Receptors were obtained from a woman under 40 with Graves' hyperthyroidism.

The table lists this clonotype with a few counts. The V gene is TRBV5-1, the J gene TRBJ1-2; D gene uncertain. The V end was cut by 0 bases, the J end by 4 bases, with 7 bases between. There are 13 residues in the CDR3. From germline, CDR1 is SGHRS and CDR2 YFSETQ. The CDR3 DNA sequence: TGCGCCAGCAGCTTGGTTAGGTTCTATGGCTACACCTTC. The encoded protein is CASSLVRFYGYTF.

The chain has TRBV7-6 and TRBJ2-1, with D possibly TRBD2 on 6 matching bases. The CDR3 consists of 15 residues. Germline-derived CDR1 and CDR2 are SGHVS and FNYEAQ. Trimming took 5 bases from V and 3 from J, leaving 14 bases between them. CDR3: CASSGSGNFYNEQFF. The CDR3 DNA follows: TGTGCCAGCAGCGGTAGCGGCAACTTCTACAATGAGCAGTTCTTC.

This clonotype was seen many times. The rearrangement uses TRBV6-1 and TRBJ1-5, with a tentative D call TRBD1 (6 bases). CDR3 size: 16 residues. CDR1 and CDR2 (germline): MNHNS, SASEGT. V lost 7 bases, J lost 2 bases, and 18 bases lay in between. The CDR3 is CASTTGRGGGNQPQHF. Written as DNA, the CDR3 is TGTGCCAGCACAACGGGCAGGGGAGGAGGCAATCAGCCCCAGCATTTT.

The table lists this clonotype with many counts. An end of the junction differs from the germline gene, which may be a read error. The chain combines TRBV4-3 with TRBJ1-1; 7 nucleotides line up with TRBD1. Germline-derived CDR1 and CDR2 are LGHNA and YSLEER. The CDR3 is made up of 15 amino acids. CDR3 nucleotide sequence: TGTGCCAGCAGTTTGGCGGGGACAGTCAACACTGAAGCTTTCTTT. It specifies CASSLAGTVNTEAFF.

The chain couples TRBV20-1 to TRBJ2-4, with D perhaps TRBD1 (6 bases). This CDR3 has 14 residues. CDR1 DFQATT and CDR2 SNEGSKA come from the germline V gene (reference sequence). Trimming removed 0 bases from V and 5 bases from J, with 11 bases in between. The CDR3 sequence: CSARDPPGENIQYF. CDR3 coding DNA: TGCAGTGCTAGAGACCCACCAGGGGAAAACATTCAGTACTTC.